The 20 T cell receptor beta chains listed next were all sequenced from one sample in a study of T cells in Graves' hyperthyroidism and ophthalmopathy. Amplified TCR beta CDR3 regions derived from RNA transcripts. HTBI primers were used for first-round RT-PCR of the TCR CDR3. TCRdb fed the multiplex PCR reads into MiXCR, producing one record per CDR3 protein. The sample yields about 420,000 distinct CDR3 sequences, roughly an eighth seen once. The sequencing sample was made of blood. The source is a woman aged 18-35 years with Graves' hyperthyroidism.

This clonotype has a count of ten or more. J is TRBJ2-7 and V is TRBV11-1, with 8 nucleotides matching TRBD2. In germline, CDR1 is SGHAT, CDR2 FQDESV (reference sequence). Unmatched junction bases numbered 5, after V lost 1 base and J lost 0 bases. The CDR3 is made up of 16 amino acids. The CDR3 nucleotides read TGTGCCAGCAGCTTAGTTATGAGCGGGGGCTCCTACGAGCAGTACTTC. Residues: CASSLVMSGGSYEQYF.

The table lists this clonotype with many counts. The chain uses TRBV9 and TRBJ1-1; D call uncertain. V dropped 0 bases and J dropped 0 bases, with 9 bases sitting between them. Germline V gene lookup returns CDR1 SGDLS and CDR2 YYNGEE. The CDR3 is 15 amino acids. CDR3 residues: CASSVEGALNTEAFF. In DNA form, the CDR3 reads TGTGCCAGCAGCGTAGAAGGAGCCCTGAACACTGAAGCTTTCTTT.

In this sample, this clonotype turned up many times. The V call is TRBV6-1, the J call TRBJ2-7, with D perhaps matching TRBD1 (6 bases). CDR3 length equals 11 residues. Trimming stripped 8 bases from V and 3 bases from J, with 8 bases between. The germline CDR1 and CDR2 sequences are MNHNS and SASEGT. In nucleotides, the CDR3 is TGTGCCAGCCGGGACATCTACGAGCAGTACTTC. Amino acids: CASRDIYEQYF.

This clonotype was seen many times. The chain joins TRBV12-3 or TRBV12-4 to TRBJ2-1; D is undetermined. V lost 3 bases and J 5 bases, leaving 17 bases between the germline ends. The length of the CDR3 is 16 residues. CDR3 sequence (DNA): TGTGCCAGCAGTTTGGTGGCCCGCTCCACGGACAATGAGCAGTTCTTC. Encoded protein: CASSLVARSTDNEQFF.

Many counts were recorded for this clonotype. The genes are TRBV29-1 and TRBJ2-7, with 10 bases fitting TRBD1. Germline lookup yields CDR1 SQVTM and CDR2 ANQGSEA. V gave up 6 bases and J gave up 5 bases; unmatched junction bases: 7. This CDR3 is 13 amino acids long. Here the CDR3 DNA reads TGCAGCGTGGGTAGGGACAGGGGAAACGAGCAGTACTTC. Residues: CSVGRDRGNEQYF.

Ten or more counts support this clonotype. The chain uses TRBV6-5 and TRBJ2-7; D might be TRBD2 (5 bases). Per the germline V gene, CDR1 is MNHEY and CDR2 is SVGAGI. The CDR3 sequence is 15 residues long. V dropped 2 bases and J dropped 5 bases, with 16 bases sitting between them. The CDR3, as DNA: TGTGCCAGCAGTTACCTTTCCGGGAAGGGTCACGAGCAGTACTTC. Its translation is CASSYLSGKGHEQYF.

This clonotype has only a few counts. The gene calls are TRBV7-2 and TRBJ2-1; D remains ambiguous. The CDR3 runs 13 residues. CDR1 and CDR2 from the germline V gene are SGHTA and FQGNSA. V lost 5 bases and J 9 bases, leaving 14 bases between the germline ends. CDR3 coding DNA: TGTGCCAGCAGCCTGGACGTTCGGGTTGAGCAGTTCTTC. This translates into CASSLDVRVEQFF. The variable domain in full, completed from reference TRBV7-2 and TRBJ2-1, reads GAGVSQSPSNKVTEKGKDVELRCDPISGHTALYWYRQSLGQGLEFLIYFQGNSAPDKSGLPSDRFSAERTGGSVSTLTIQRTQQEDSAVYLCASSLDVRVEQFFGPGTRLTVL.

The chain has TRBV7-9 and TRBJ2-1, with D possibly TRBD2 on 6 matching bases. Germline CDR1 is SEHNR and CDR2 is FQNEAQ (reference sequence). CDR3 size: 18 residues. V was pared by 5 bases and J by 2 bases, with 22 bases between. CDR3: CASSIRKDSGRTYNEQFF. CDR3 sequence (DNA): TGTGCCAGCAGCATTAGAAAAGACAGCGGGCGAACCTACAATGAGCAGTTCTTC.

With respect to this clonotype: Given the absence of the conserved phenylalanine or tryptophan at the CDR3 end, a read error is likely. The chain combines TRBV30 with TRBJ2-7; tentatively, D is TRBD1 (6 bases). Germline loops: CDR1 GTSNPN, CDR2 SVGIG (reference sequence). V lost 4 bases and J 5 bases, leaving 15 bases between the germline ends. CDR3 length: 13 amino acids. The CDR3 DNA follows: TGTGCCTGGACAGGGGTGCGACGGCACGAGCAGTACCTC. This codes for CAWTGVRRHEQYL.

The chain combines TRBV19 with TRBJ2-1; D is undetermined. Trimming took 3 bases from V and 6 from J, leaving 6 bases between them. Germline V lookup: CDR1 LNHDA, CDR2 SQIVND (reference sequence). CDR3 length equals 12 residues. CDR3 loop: CASSILGNEQFF. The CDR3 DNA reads TGTGCCAGTAGTATTCTCGGCAATGAGCAGTTCTTC.

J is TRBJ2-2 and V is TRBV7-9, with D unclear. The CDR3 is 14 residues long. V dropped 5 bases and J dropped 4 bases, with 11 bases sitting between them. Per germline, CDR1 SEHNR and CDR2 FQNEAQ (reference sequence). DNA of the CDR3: TGTGCCAGCAGCCGGGTCCCGTTCACCGGGGAGCTGTTTTTT. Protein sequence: CASSRVPFTGELFF.

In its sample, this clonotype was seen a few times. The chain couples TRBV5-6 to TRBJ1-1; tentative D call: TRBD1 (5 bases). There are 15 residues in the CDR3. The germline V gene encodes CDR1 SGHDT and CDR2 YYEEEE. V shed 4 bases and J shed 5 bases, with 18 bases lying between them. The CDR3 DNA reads TGTGCCAGCAGCCCTATCGGGGCAATTGGGACTGAAGCTTTCTTT. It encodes CASSPIGAIGTEAFF.

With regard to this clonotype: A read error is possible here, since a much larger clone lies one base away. As DNA, the CDR3 is TGTGCCAGCAGTGCAACGGGAAAGTACACTGGAGCTTTCTTT. It is translated as CASSATGKYTGAFF. This sequence joins TRBV25-1 and TRBJ1-1; D unresolved. The CDR3 length is 14 residues. Germline CDR1 and CDR2: MGHDK and SYGVNS. Filled out from reference TRBV25-1 and TRBJ1-1, the complete variable domain reads EADIYQTPRYLVIGTGKKITLECSQTMGHDKMYWYQQDPGMELHLIHYSYGVNSTEKGDLSSESTVSRIRTEHFPLTLESARPSHTSQYLCASSATGKYTGAFFGQGTRLTVV.

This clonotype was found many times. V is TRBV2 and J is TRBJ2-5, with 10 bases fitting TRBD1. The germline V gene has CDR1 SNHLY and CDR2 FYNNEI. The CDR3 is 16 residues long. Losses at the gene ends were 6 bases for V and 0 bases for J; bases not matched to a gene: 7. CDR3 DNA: TGTGCCAGCAGGAAAGGGGACAGGGGCCACCAAGAGACCCAGTACTTC. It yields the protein CASRKGDRGHQETQYF.

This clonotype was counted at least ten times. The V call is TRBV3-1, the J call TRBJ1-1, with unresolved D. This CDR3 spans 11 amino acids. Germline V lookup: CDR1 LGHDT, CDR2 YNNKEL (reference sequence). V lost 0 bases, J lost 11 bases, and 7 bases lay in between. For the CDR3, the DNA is TGTGCCAGCAGCCAAGATCGGGAGGCTTTCTTT. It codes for CASSQDREAFF.

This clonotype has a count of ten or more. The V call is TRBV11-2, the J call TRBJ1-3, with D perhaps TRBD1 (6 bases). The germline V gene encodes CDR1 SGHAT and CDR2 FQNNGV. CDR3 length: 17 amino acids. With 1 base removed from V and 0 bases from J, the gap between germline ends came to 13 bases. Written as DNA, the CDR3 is TGTGCCAGCAGCTTAGTCCCCAGGGGTGCCTCTGGAAACACCATATATTTT. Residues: CASSLVPRGASGNTIYF.

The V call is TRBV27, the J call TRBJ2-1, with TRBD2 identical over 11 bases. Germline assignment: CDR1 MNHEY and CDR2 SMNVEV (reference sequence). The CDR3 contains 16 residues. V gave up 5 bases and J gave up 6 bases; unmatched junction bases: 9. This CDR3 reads CASSLELAGARNEQFF. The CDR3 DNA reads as TGTGCCAGCAGTCTAGAACTAGCGGGAGCACGCAATGAGCAGTTCTTC.

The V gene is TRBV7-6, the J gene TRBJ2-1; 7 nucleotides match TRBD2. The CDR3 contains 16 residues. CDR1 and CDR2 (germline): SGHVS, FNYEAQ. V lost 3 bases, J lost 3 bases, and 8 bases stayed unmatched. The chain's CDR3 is CASSFLAGELYNEQFF. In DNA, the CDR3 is TGTGCCAGCAGCTTTCTGGCGGGAGAACTCTACAATGAGCAGTTCTTC.

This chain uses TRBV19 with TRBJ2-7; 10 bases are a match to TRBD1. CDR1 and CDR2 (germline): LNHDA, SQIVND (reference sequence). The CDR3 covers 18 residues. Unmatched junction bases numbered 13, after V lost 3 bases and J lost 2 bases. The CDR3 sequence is CASSIFAQDRGRPYEQYF. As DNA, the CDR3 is TGTGCCAGTAGTATTTTCGCACAAGACAGGGGGCGTCCCTACGAGCAGTACTTC. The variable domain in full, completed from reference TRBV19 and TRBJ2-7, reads DGGITQSPKYLFRKEGQNVTLSCEQNLNHDAMYWYRQDPGQGLRLIYYSQIVNDFQKGDIAEGYSVSREKKESFPLTVTSAQKNPTAFYLCASSIFAQDRGRPYEQYFGPGTRLTVT.

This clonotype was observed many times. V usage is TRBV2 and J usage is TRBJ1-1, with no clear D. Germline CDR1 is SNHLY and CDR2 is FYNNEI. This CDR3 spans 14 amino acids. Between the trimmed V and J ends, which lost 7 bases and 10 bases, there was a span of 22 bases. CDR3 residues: CASTLTVTPGGAFF. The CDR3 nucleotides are TGTGCCAGCACGTTGACCGTAACACCCGGAGGAGCTTTCTTT.